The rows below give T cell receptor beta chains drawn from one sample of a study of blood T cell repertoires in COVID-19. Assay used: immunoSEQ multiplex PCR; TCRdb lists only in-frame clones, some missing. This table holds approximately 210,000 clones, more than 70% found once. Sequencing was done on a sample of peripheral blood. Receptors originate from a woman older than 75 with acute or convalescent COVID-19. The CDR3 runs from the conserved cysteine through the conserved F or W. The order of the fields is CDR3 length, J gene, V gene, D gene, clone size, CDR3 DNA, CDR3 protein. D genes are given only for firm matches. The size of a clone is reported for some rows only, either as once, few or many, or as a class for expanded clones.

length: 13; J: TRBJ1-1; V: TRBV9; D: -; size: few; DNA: TGTGCCAGCAGCCGAATCGATAGCACTGAAGCTTTCTTT; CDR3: CASSRIDSTEAFF
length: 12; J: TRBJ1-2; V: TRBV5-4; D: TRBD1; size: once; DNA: TGTGCCAGCAGCTTAGACAGGGCTGGCTACACCTTC; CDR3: CASSLDRAGYTF
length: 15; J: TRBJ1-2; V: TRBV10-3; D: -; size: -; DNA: TGTGCCATCAGTGAGGGGGGGGCAATTAACTATGGCTACACCTTC; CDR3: CAISEGGAINYGYTF
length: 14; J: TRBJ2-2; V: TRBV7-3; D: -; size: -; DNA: TGTGCCAGCAGTTTCGGGGGGAACACCGGGGAGCTGTTTTTT; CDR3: CASSFGGNTGELFF
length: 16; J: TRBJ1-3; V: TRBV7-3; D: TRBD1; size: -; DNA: TGTGCCAGCAGCTTAGTTGAAGGGGACAGGGCCTACACCATATATTTT; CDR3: CASSLVEGDRAYTIYF
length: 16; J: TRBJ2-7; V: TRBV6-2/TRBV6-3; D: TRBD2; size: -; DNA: TGTGCCAGCAGTCCCCCGGCTAGCGGGGGCTTCAGCGAGCAGTACTTC; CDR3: CASSPPASGGFSEQYF
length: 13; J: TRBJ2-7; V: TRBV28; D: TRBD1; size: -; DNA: TGTGCCAGCGTCCGGACAGGGACCGGGGAGCAGTACTTC; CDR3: CASVRTGTGEQYF
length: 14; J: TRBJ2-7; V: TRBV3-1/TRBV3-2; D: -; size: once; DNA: TGTGCCAGCAGCCAGGGGCAGGGTTGGGACGAGCAGTACTTC; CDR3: CASSQGQGWDEQYF
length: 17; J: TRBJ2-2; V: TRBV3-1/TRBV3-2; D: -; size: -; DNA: TGTGCCAGCAGCCAAGGGGCTGGCGGGGGCCCCCTCGGGGAGCTGTTTTTT; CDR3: CASSQGAGGGPLGELFF
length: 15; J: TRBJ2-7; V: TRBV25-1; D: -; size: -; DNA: TGTGCCAGTAAGGGATCGGGGACATCGTCCTACGAGCAGTACTTC; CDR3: CASKGSGTSSYEQYF
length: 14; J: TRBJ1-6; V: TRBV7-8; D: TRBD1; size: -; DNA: TGTGCCAGCAGCCTCGGGACAGCTAATTCACCCCTCCACTTT; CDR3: CASSLGTANSPLHF
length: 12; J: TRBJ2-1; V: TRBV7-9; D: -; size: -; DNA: TGTGCCAGCAGCCCTCCGGTAGATGAGCAGTTCTTC; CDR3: CASSPPVDEQFF
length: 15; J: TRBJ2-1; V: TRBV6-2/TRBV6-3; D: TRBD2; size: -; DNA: TGTGCCAGCAGTTACGGGGGGGTGTTGTCCAATGAGCAGTTCTTC; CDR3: CASSYGGVLSNEQFF
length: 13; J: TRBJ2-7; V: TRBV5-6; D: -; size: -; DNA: TGTGCCAGCAGCCCTTCGTTTGCCTACGAGCAGTACTTC; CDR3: CASSPSFAYEQYF
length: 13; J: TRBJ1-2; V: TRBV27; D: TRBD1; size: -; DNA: TGTGCCAGCAGAGCGGGACAGGGGTATGGCTACACCTTC; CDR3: CASRAGQGYGYTF
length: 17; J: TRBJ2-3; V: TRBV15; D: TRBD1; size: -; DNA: TGTGCCACCAAACTAGATTATTGGGACAGGGGCACAGATACGCAGTATTTT; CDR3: CATKLDYWDRGTDTQYF
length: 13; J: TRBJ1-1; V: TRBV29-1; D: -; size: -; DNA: TGCAGCGTCGCAGGGAATCCTAACACTGAAGCTTTCTTT; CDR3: CSVAGNPNTEAFF
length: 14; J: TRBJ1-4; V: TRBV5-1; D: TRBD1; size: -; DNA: TGCGCCAGCAGCTTAACAGGGGGCGGTGAAAAACTGTTTTTT; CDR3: CASSLTGGGEKLFF
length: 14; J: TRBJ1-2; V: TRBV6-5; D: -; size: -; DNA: TGTGCCAGCAGGCCAAGCGGATCCAACTATGGCTACACCTTC; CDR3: CASRPSGSNYGYTF
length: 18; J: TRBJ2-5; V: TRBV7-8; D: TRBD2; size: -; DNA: TGTGCCAGCAGCTCGGGACTAGCGGGGGGGCCGGGGCAAGAGACCCAGTACTTC; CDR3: CASSSGLAGGPGQETQYF
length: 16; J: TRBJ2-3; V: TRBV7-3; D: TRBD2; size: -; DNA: TGTGCCAGCAGCCCTCGACTAGCGGGGGGAGCAGATACGCAGTATTTT; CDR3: CASSPRLAGGADTQYF
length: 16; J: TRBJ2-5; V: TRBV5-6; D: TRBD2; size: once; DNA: TGTGCCAGCAGCTCTTTACTAGCGGGGGGCCAACCGACCCAGTACTTC; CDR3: CASSSLLAGGQPTQYF
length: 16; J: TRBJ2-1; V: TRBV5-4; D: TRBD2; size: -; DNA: TGTGCCAGCAGCTTCGGAGGACTAGCGGGGGGCAGGGAGCAGTTCTTC; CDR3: CASSFGGLAGGREQFF
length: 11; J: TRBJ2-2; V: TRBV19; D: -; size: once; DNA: TGTGCCACCCGGGGTAACGGGGAGCTGTTTTTT; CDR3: CATRGNGELFF
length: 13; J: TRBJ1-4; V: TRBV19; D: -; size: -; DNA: TGTGCCAGTAACGTTTTACTAAATGAAAAACTGTTTTTT; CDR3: CASNVLLNEKLFF
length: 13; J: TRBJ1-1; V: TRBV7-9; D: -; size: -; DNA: TGTGCCAGCACCCAAACAGAGAACACTGAAGCTTTCTTT; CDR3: CASTQTENTEAFF
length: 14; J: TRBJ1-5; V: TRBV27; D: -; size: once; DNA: TGTGCCAGCAGTTTACGAGGGTCTCATCAGCCCCAGCATTTT; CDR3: CASSLRGSHQPQHF
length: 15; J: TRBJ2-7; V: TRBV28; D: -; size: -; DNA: TGTGCCAGCAGTTCCTCCGGGACAACCGTCTACGAGCAGTACTTC; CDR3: CASSSSGTTVYEQYF
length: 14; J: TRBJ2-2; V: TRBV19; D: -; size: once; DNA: TGTGCCAGTGACAGCGGGACAAGCACCGGGGAGCTGTTTTTT; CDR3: CASDSGTSTGELFF
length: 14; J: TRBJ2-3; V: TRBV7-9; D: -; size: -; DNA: TGTGCCAGCAGCCTTACGACTTCTACAGATACGCAGTATTTT; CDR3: CASSLTTSTDTQYF
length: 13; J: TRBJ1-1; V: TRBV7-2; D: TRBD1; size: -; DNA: TGTGCCAGCAGCGCGACAGGGGGCACTGAAGCTTTCTTT; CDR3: CASSATGGTEAFF
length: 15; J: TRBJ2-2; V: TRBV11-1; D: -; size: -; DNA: TGTGCCAGCAGCTTGACAGACCCGAACACCGGGGAGCTGTTTTTT; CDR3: CASSLTDPNTGELFF
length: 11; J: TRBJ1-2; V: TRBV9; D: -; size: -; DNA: TGTGCCAGCAGCACCTCGGGTGGCTACACCTTC; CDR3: CASSTSGGYTF
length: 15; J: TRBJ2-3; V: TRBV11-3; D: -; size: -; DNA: TGTGCCAGCAGCCCTGATACCGGGAGTACAGATACGCAGTATTTT; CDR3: CASSPDTGSTDTQYF
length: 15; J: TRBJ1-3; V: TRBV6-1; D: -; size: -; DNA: TGTGCCAGCAGTTGGAGCCAGCCTGGGGGAAACACCATATATTTT; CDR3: CASSWSQPGGNTIYF
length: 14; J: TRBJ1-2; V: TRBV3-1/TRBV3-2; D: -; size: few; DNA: TGTGCCAGCAGCCAAGATACAGTCTCCTATGGCTACACCTTC; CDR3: CASSQDTVSYGYTF